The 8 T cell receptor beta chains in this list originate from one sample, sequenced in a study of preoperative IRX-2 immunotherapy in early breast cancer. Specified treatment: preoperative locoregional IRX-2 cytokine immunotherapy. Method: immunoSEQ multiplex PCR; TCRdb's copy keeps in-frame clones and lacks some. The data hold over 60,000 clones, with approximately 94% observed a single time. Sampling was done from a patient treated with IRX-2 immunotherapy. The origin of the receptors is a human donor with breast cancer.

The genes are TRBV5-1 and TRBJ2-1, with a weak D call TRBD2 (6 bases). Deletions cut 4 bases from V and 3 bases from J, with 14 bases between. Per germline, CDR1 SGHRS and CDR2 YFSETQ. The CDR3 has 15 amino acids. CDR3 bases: TGCGCCAGCAGCCCACAAGCGGGTAGCTACAATGAGCAGTTCTTC. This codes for CASSPQAGSYNEQFF.

CDR3 in amino acids: CASAGVYEKLFF. The CDR3 DNA reads TGTGCCAGTGCAGGGGTTTACGAAAAACTGTTTTTT. The chain couples TRBV19 to TRBJ1-4, with D maybe TRBD1 (6 bases). This CDR3 region has 12 residues. Germline CDR1 and CDR2: LNHDA and SQIVND (reference sequence). With 8 bases removed from V and 8 bases from J, the gap between germline ends came to 12 bases.

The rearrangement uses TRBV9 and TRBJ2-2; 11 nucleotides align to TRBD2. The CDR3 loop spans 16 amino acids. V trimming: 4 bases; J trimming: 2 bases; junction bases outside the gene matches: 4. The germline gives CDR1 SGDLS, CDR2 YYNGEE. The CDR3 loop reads CASSSRLAGNTGELFF. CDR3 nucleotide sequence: TGTGCCAGCAGCTCTCGACTAGCGGGAAACACCGGGGAGCTGTTTTTT.

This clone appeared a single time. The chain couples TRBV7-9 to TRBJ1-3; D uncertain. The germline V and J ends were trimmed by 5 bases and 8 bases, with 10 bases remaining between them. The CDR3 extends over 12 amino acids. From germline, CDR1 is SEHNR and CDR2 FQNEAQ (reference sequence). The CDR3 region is CASSLVYDTIYF. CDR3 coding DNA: TGTGCCAGCAGCCTCGTATACGACACCATATATTTT.

CDR3 in DNA: TGTGCCATCAGTGAGAGAACAGGGAATCAGCCCCAGCATTTT. It specifies CAISERTGNQPQHF. The chain employs TRBV10-3 and TRBJ1-5; a possible D gene is TRBD1 (6 bases). The CDR3 extends over 14 amino acids. The germline V gene encodes CDR1 ENHRY and CDR2 SYGVKD. The V and J ends lost 2 bases and 4 bases respectively, with 9 bases between them.

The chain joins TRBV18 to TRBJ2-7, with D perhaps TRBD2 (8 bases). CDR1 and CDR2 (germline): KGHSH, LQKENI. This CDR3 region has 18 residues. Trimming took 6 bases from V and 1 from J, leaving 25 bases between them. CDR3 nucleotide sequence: TGTGCCAGCTCTCACAGGGGATCATCCGGGACTAGTTCCTACGAGCAGTACTTC. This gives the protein CASSHRGSSGTSSYEQYF. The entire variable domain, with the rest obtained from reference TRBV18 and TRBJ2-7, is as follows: NAGVMQNPRHLVRRRGQEARLRCSPMKGHSHVYWYRQLPEEGLKFMVYLQKENIIDESGMPKERFSAEFPKEGPSILRIQQVVRGDSAAYFCASSHRGSSGTSSYEQYFGPGTRLTVT.

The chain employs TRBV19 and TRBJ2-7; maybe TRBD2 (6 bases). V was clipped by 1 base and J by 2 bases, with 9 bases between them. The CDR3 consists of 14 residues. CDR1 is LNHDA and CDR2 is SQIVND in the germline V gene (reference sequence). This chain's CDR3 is CASSIGDSPYEQYF. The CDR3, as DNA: TGTGCCAGTAGTATAGGGGACTCTCCCTACGAGCAGTACTTC.

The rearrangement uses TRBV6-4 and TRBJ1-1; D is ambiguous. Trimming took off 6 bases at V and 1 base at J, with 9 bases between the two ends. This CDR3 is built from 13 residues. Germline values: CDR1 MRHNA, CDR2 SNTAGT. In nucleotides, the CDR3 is TGTGCCAGCAGGGGAAGAACGAACACTGAAGCTTTCTTT. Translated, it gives CASRGRTNTEAFF.